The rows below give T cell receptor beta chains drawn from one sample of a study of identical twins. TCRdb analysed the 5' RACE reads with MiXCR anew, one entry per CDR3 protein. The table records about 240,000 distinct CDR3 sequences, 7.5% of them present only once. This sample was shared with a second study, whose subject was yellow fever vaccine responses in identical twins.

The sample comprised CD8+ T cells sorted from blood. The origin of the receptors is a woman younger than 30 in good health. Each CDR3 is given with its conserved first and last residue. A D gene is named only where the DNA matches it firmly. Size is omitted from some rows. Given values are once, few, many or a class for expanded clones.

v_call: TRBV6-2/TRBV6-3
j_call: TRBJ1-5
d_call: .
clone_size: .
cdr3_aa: CASSYGQPQPQHF
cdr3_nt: TGTGCCAGCAGTTATGGGCAGCCACAGCCCCAGCATTTT

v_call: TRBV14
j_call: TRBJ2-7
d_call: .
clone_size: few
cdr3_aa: CASSQDGFYTEQYF
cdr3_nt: TGTGCCAGCAGCCAAGATGGGTTTTACACCGAGCAGTACTTC

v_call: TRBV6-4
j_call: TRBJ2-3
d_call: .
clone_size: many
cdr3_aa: CASAVGGTDTQYF
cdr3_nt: TGTGCCAGCGCCGTAGGAGGAACAGATACGCAGTATTTT

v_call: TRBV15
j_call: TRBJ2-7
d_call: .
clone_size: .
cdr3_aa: CATSRDTLLVRDYEQYF
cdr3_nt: TGTGCCACCAGCAGAGATACTCTACTAGTTCGCGACTACGAGCAGTACTTC

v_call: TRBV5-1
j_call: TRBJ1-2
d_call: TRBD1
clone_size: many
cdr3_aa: CASSLIVSSGGDYGYTF
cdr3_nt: TGCGCCAGCAGCTTGATTGTTTCCTCAGGGGGGGACTATGGCTACACCTTC

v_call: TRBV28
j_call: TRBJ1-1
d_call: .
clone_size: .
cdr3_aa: CASSLSIRGLTNTEAFF
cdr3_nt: TGTGCCAGCAGTTTAAGTATTCGTGGACTGACGAACACTGAAGCTTTCTTT

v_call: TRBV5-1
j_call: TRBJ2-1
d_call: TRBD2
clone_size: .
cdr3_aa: CASSDGTSGNEQFF
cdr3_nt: TGCGCCAGCAGCGATGGGACTAGCGGGAATGAGCAGTTCTTC

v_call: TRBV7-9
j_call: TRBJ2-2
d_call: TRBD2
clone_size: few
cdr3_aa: CASSLLAGHTNTGELFF
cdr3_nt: TGTGCCAGCAGCTTACTAGCGGGGCATACGAACACCGGGGAGCTGTTTTTT

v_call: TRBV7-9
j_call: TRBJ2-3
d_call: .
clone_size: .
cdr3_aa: CASSLLTGQGDTQYF
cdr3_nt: TGTGCCAGCAGCTTATTAACGGGTCAGGGAGATACGCAGTATTTT

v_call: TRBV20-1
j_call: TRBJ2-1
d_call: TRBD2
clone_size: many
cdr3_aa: CSAPVERDYNEQFF
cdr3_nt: TGCAGTGCTCCCGTCGAGCGGGACTACAATGAGCAGTTCTTC

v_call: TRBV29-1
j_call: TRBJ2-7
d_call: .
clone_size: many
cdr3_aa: CSVGGPDKYEQYF
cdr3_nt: TGCAGCGTCGGGGGGCCGGATAAATACGAGCAGTACTTC

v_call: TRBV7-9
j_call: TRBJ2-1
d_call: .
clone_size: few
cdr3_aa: CASSWNGRDGEQFF
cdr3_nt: TGTGCCAGCAGCTGGAACGGCAGGGACGGAGAGCAGTTCTTC

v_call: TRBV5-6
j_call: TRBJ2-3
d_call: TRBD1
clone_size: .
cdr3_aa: CASSSGTGWPDTQYF
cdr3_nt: TGTGCCAGCAGCTCCGGGACAGGGTGGCCAGATACGCAGTATTTT

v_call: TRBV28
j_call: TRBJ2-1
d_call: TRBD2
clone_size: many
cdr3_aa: CASSLFAGGYNEQFF
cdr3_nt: TGTGCCAGCAGTTTATTCGCGGGAGGGTACAATGAGCAGTTCTTC

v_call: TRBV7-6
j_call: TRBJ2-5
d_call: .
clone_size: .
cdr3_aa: CASSQKIHGVKETQYF
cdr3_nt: TGTGCCAGCAGCCAAAAAATACACGGGGTAAAAGAGACCCAGTACTTC

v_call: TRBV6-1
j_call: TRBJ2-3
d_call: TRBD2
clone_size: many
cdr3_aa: CASRSGTTDTQYF
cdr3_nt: TGTGCCAGCAGGTCCGGGACTACGGATACGCAGTATTTT

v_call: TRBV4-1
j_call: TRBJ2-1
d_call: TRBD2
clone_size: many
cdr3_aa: CASSSRTSGRRDNEQFF
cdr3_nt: TGCGCCAGCAGCTCGCGGACTAGCGGGAGAAGAGACAATGAGCAGTTCTTC

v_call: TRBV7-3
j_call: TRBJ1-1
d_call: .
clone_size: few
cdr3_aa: CASSSRQKGVKAFF
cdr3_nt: TGTGCCAGCAGCTCCAGACAGAAAGGCGTGAAAGCTTTCTTT

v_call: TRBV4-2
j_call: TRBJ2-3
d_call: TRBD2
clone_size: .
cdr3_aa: CASSQDEAGGWADTQYF
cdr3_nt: TGTGCCAGCAGCCAAGATGAGGCGGGGGGATGGGCAGATACGCAGTATTTT

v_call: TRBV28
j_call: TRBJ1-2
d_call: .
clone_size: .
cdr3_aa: CASSSDSPYGYTF
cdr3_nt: TGTGCCAGCAGTTCCGACAGCCCCTATGGCTACACCTTC

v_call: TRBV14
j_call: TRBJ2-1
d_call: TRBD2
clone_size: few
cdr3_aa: CASSLPGLELYNEQFF
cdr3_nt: TGTGCCAGCAGCCTACCGGGACTAGAGCTTTACAATGAGCAGTTCTTC

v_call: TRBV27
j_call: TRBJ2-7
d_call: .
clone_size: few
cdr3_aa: CASGAGTYEQYF
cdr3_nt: TGTGCCAGCGGCGCTGGAACCTACGAGCAGTACTTC

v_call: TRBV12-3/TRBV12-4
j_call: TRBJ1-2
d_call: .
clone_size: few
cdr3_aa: CASSLGGPWGYTF
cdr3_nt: TGTGCCAGCAGTTTAGGCGGCCCATGGGGCTACACCTTC

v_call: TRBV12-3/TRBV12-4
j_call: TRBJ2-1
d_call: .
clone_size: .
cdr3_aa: CASRPGHSSYNEQFF
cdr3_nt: TGTGCCAGCAGACCCGGACACAGCTCCTACAATGAGCAGTTCTTC

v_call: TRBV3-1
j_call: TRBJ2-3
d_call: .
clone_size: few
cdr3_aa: CASSQDTAGFNSDTQYF
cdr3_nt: TGTGCCAGCAGCCAAGATACGGCAGGATTTAACTCAGATACGCAGTATTTT

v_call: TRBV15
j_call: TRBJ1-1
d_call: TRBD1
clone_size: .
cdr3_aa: CATSRAGTGDFKEAFF
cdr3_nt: TGTGCCACCAGCAGAGCCGGGACAGGGGATTTTAAAGAAGCTTTCTTT

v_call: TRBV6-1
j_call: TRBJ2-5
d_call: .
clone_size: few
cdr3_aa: CASSEGQAFQQETQYF
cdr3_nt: TGTGCCAGCAGTGAAGGACAGGCCTTTCAACAAGAGACCCAGTACTTC

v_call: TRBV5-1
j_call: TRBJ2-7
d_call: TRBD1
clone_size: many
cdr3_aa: CASSSTGVPYEQYF
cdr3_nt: TGCGCCAGCAGCTCGACAGGGGTTCCCTACGAGCAGTACTTC

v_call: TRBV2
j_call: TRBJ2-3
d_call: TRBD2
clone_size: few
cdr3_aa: CASSEGAGGDTQYF
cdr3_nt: TGTGCCAGCAGTGAAGGAGCGGGAGGAGATACGCAGTATTTT

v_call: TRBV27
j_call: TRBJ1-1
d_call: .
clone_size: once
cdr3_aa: CASSTTGPSTEAFF
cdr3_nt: TGTGCCAGCAGTACCACGGGACCTTCCACTGAAGCTTTCTTT

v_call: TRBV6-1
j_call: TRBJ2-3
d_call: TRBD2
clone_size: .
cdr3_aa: CASSAAGATMGDTQYF
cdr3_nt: TGTGCCAGCAGTGCAGCGGGAGCAACAATGGGAGATACGCAGTATTTT

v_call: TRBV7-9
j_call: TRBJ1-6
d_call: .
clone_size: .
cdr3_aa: CASSFGTGNSPLHF
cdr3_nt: TGTGCCAGCAGCTTCGGGACGGGAAATTCACCCCTCCACTTT

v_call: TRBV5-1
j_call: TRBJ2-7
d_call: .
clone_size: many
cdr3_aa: CASSLGDSLAAISSYEQYF
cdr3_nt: TGCGCCAGCAGCTTGGGAGATTCCTTAGCGGCGATAAGCTCCTACGAGCAGTACTTC

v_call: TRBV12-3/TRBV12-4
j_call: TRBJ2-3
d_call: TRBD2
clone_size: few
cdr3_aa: CASSLGTSGGAGTDTQYF
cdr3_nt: TGTGCCAGCAGTTTAGGGACTAGCGGGGGGGCCGGCACAGATACGCAGTATTTT

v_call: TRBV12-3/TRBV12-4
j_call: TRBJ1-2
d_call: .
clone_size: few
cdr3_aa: CASSFRGGYYGYTF
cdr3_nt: TGTGCCAGCAGTTTTAGGGGGGGTTACTATGGCTACACCTTC

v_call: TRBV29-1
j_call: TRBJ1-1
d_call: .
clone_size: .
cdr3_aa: CSAPGPHGEAFF
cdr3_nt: TGCAGCGCCCCAGGTCCGCATGGTGAAGCTTTCTTT

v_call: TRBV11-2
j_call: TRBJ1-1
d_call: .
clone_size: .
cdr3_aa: CASSSGSLGRGTEAFF
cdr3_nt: TGTGCCAGCAGCTCCGGTTCGTTGGGCAGAGGAACTGAAGCTTTCTTT

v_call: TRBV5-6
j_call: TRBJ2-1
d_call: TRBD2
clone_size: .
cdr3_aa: CASSRPGGGGPEQFF
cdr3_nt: TGTGCCAGCAGCCGGCCTGGCGGGGGGGGCCCTGAGCAGTTCTTC

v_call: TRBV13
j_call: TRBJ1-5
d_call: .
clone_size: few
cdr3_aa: CASSPRGVQPQHF
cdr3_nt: TGTGCCAGCAGCCCTCGGGGGGTTCAGCCCCAGCATTTT

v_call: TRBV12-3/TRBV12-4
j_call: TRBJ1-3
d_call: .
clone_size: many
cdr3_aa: CASTSGQPRDTIYF
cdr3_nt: TGTGCCAGCACCTCGGGACAACCGCGGGACACCATATATTTT

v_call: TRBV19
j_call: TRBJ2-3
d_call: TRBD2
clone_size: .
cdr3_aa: CATTLAGGADTQYF
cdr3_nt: TGTGCCACCACACTAGCGGGAGGCGCAGATACGCAGTATTTT

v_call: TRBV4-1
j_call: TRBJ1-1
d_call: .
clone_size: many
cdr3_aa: CASSQDRMDTEAFF
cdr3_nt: TGCGCCAGCAGCCAAGACAGGATGGACACTGAAGCTTTCTTT

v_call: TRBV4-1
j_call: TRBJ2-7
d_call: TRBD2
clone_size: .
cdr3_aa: CASSQAAGGLAYEQYF
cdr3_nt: TGCGCCAGCAGCCAGGCGGCGGGAGGGCTCGCCTACGAGCAGTACTTC

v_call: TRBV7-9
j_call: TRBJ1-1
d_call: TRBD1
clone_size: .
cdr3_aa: CASSLASDRPTEAFF
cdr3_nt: TGTGCCAGCAGCTTAGCTTCGGACAGGCCCACTGAAGCTTTCTTT

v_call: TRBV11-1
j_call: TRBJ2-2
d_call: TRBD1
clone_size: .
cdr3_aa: CASSQLSTWTGYSGELFF
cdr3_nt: TGTGCCAGCAGCCAACTATCAACCTGGACAGGGTATAGCGGGGAGCTGTTTTTT

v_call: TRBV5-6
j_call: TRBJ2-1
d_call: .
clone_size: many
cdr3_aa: CASSSMGGEQFF
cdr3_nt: TGTGCCAGCAGCTCTATGGGGGGTGAGCAGTTCTTC

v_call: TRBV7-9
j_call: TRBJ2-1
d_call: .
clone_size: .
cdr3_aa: CASSLGGGAGYEQFF
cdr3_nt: TGTGCCAGCAGCTTAGGGGGGGGGGCCGGCTATGAGCAGTTCTTC

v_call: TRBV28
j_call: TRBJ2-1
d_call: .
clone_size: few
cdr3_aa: CASGPWGDAYNEQFF
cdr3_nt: TGTGCCAGCGGCCCATGGGGTGATGCCTACAATGAGCAGTTCTTC

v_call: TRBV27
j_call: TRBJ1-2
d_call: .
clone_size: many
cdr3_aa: CASKVEAANYGYTF
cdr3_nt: TGTGCCAGCAAGGTCGAGGCCGCTAACTATGGCTACACCTTC

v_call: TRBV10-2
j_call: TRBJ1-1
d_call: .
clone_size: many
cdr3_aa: CASGAVMNTEAFF
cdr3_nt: TGCGCCAGCGGGGCAGTCATGAACACTGAAGCTTTCTTT

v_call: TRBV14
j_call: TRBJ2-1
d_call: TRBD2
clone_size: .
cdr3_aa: CASSQDGLADNEQFF
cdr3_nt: TGTGCCAGCAGCCAAGACGGACTAGCGGATAATGAGCAGTTCTTC

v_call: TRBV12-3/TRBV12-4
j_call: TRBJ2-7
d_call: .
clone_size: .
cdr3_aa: CASSHSLPYEQYF
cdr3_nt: TGTGCCAGCAGTCACTCTCTGCCCTACGAGCAGTACTTC

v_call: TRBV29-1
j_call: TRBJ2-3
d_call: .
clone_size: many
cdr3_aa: CSGLVGAGVKDTQYF
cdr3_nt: TGCAGCGGCCTCGTGGGGGCGGGAGTGAAAGATACGCAGTATTTT

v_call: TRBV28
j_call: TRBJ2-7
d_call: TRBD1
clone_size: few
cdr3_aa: CASSLYRGADEQYF
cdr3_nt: TGTGCCAGCAGTTTGTACAGGGGCGCGGACGAGCAGTACTTC

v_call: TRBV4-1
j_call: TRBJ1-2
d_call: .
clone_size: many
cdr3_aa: CASSQGGLGYGYTF
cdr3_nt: TGCGCCAGCAGCCAAGGGGGCCTAGGCTATGGCTACACCTTC

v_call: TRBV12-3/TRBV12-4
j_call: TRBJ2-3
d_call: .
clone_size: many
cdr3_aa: CASSFLLSSTDTQYF
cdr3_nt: TGTGCCAGCAGTTTTTTACTATCGAGCACAGATACGCAGTATTTT

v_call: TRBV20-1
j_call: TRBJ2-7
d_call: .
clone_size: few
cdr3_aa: CSARDRNDYEQYF
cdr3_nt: TGCAGTGCTAGAGATAGGAACGACTACGAGCAGTACTTC

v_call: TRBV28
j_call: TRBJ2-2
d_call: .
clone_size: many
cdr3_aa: CASSPDRPNTGELFF
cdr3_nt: TGTGCCAGCAGTCCGGACAGACCGAACACCGGGGAGCTGTTTTTT

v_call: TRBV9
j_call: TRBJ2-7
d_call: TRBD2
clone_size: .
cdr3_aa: CASSVGTSGNEQYF
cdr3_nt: TGTGCCAGCAGCGTAGGGACTAGCGGGAACGAGCAGTACTTC

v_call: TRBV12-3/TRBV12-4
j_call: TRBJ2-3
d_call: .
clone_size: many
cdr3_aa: CASSTAGASWTDTQYF
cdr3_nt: TGTGCCAGCAGTACAGCAGGGGCTTCGTGGACAGATACGCAGTATTTT